The TCR beta chain described here comes from a study of blood T cell repertoires in COVID-19. Looking at the study overall: Spain, Italy and the United States supplied samples that represented acute and convalescent COVID-19. Nucleic acid was either cDNA or gDNA, and it came from T cells, B-cell-depleted T cells, or PBMCs.

Authors' methods: Amplification of reference gene primers was used by the study to estimate nucleated cell counts. TCRdb keeps only in-frame clones here, not all; method: immunoSEQ multiplex PCR. From that table come the V and J calls and clone size; the DNA was used to work out D and trimming. Here the sample spans 85,000 to 100,000 clones, roughly 90% being singletons. Trimming pared 4 bases from V and 0 bases from J, leaving 15 bases between. Germline CDR1 reads SGHTA; CDR2 reads FQGNSA. The CDR3 is 16 residues long. The receptor's source is a man aged 45-65 years with active or convalescent COVID-19. Sequenced material: peripheral blood. The chain couples TRBV7-2 to TRBJ1-1, with a weak D call TRBD1 (6 bases). The CDR3 loop is CASSSERGNMNTEAFF. The CDR3 nucleotides are TGTGCCAGCAGCTCCGAAAGGGGGAACATGAACACTGAAGCTTTCTTT. Together with reference TRBV7-2 and TRBJ1-1, the CDR3 gives the full variable domain: GAGVSQSPSNKVTEKGKDVELRCDPISGHTALYWYRQSLGQGLEFLIYFQGNSAPDKSGLPSDRFSAERTGGSVSTLTIQRTQQEDSAVYLCASSSERGNMNTEAFFGQGTRLTVV.